This T cell receptor (beta chain) derives from a study of cytomegalovirus exposure and HLA in healthy donors. Study-level points and caveats: Later work associated 17,000 or so TCR beta sequences with HLA alleles at 0.05 false discovery rate. For presence/absence analyses, sequencing depth was assumed to be roughly uniform across donors.

The primer mix had 60 Vbeta and 13 Jbeta primers. The assay was immunoSEQ multiplex PCR, and TCRdb's table has in-frame clones only and misses some. The data hold under 150,000 clones, with roughly four fifths observed a single time. In regard to this clone: No antigen is known for it.

The sample comprised PBMCs. The TCR originated in a girl aged 2 to 10 in good health and CMV-seronegative.

CDR3: CASSQAPRGGGTDTQYF. CDR3 nucleotides: TGCGCCAGCAGCCAAGCCCCTCGCGGGGGAGGCACAGATACGCAGTATTTT. The gene calls are TRBV4-1 and TRBJ2-3; TRBD2 aligns across 7 bases. V gave up 1 base and J gave up 1 base; unmatched junction bases: 8. Germline lookup yields CDR1 MGHRA and CDR2 YSYEKL. This CDR3 contains 17 residues.